These 22 T cell receptor beta chains were all obtained from the same sample, sequenced in a study of post-analysis software for immune sequencing data. Whole-study results and caveats: Included in a set of roughly 5 TRBV segments more frequent in patients than controls were TRBV5-6, TRBV5-1 and TRBV20-1.

Tagging with unique molecular identifiers was a feature of the TCR beta cDNA libraries. TCRdb processed the PCR reads anew with MiXCR; each CDR3 protein has one entry. Counted here are roughly 650,000 distinct CDR3 sequences, more than 50% occurring once; the ten biggest clones make up approximately 11%. Antigens for these TCRs are unknown. Sequencing used blood. All receptors come from a girl aged 2-15 years with multiple sclerosis.

V gene TRBV4-3 combines with J gene TRBJ1-4; no clear D gene. The CDR3 has 13 residues. Germline V gene lookup returns CDR1 LGHNA and CDR2 YSLEER. The ends were cut back, 2 bases at V and 8 bases at J, with 9 bases in the middle. CDR3: CASSQRVGEKLFF. The CDR3 bases are TGCGCCAGCAGCCAAAGAGTGGGGGAAAAACTGTTTTTT.

The chain employs TRBV7-9 and TRBJ1-5; perhaps TRBD1 as D (5 bases). V lost 1 base and J 0 bases, leaving 13 bases between the germline ends. The CDR3 has 17 amino acids. Germline V lookup: CDR1 SEHNR, CDR2 FQNEAQ (reference sequence). The CDR3 spells CASSLGGRADSNQPQHF. CDR3 nucleotide sequence: TGTGCCAGCAGCTTAGGGGGGAGGGCCGATAGCAATCAGCCCCAGCATTTT.

The rearrangement joins TRBV20-1 to TRBJ1-6; D remains ambiguous. CDR1 DFQATT and CDR2 SNEGSKA come from the germline V gene (reference sequence). The CDR3 length is 13 residues. V lost 5 bases, J lost 1 base, and 6 bases lay in between. CDR3 amino acids: CSAGISYNSPLHF. CDR3 sequence (DNA): TGCAGTGCTGGAATTTCCTATAATTCACCCCTCCACTTT.

The chain has TRBV7-9 and TRBJ1-1; D call uncertain. Trimming removed 6 bases from V and 6 bases from J, with 14 bases in between. The germline V gene encodes CDR1 SEHNR and CDR2 FQNEAQ (reference sequence). There are 13 residues in the CDR3. The CDR3 here is CASSSLRIAEAFF. The CDR3 coding sequence is TGTGCCAGCAGTTCATTGAGGATCGCTGAAGCTTTCTTT.

This rearrangement joins TRBV12-3 or TRBV12-4 to TRBJ2-1; D is perhaps TRBD2 (6 bases). The CDR3 extends over 15 amino acids. V was trimmed by 6 bases and J by 2 bases, leaving 14 bases between them. CDR3 sequence reads: CASRPAGLTYNEQFF. CDR3 bases: TGTGCCAGCAGACCAGCGGGCCTTACCTACAATGAGCAGTTCTTC.

This clonotype was detected a few times. V is TRBV9 and J is TRBJ1-5, with D uncertain. This CDR3 contains 14 residues. Looked up from germline, CDR1 is SGDLS and CDR2 is YYNGEE. Trimming cost V 4 bases and J 2 bases, with 10 bases left between them. This chain's CDR3 is CASSRDIGNQPQHF. The CDR3 coding sequence is TGTGCCAGCAGCCGAGACATAGGCAATCAGCCCCAGCATTTT.

This chain connects TRBV5-1 to TRBJ2-7; D may be TRBD2 (6 bases). The V gene's germline CDR1 is SGHRS and CDR2 YFSETQ. The ends were cut back, 2 bases at V and 2 bases at J, with 14 bases in the middle. The CDR3 length is 15 residues. The CDR3 is CASSFRTTGTYEQYF. CDR3 bases: TGCGCCAGCAGCTTTAGGACTACCGGGACCTACGAGCAGTACTTC. The whole variable domain, filled in from reference TRBV5-1 and TRBJ2-7, reads KAGVTQTPRYLIKTRGQQVTLSCSPISGHRSVSWYQQTPGQGLQFLFEYFSETQRNKGNFPGRFSGRQFSNSRSEMNVSTLELGDSALYLCASSFRTTGTYEQYFGPGTRLTVT.

The rearrangement joins TRBV6-6 to TRBJ2-7; unclear D gene. The CDR3 is 12 residues long. Trimming took 8 bases from V and 1 from J, leaving 9 bases between them. In germline, CDR1 is MNHNY, CDR2 SVGAGI (reference sequence). CDR3 amino acids: CASGYGSYEQYF. CDR3 coding DNA: TGTGCCAGCGGGTACGGTTCCTACGAGCAGTACTTC.

The chain is built from TRBV7-3 and TRBJ2-7, with a tentative D call TRBD2 (5 bases). The CDR3 contains 14 residues. Deletions cut 8 bases from V and 0 bases from J, with 14 bases between. CDR1 SGHTA and CDR2 FQGTGA come from the germline V gene. The CDR3 protein is CASPGSTLSYEQYF. DNA for the CDR3: TGTGCCAGCCCGGGGTCTACCCTCTCCTACGAGCAGTACTTC.

This chain joins TRBV29-1 and TRBJ2-7, with 10 bases matching TRBD2. Germline CDR1 SQVTM, CDR2 ANQGSEA. V shed 7 bases, J shed 7 bases, and the junction held 10 bases outside the gene matches. The CDR3 spans 13 residues. This CDR3 reads CSATSGIPREQYF. The CDR3 DNA sequence: TGCAGCGCCACTAGCGGGATCCCGAGGGAGCAGTACTTC.

This chain connects TRBV29-1 to TRBJ1-1; D perhaps matches TRBD1 (5 bases). CDR1 and CDR2 (germline): SQVTM, ANQGSEA. The CDR3 totals 12 residues. V lost 7 bases and J 2 bases, leaving 11 bases between the germline ends. CDR3 loop: CSAATDNTEAFF. In DNA form, the CDR3 reads TGCAGCGCCGCGACAGATAACACTGAAGCTTTCTTT. The variable domain in full, completed from reference TRBV29-1 and TRBJ1-1, reads SAVISQKPSRDICQRGTSLTIQCQVDSQVTMMFWYRQQPGQSLTLIATANQGSEATYESGFVIDKFPISRPNLTFSTLTVSNMSPEDSSIYLCSAATDNTEAFFGQGTRLTVV.

V is TRBV20-1 and J is TRBJ2-7; either TRBD1 or TRBD2 may fit D (5 bases each). With 6 bases removed from V and 2 bases from J, the gap between germline ends came to 17 bases. The CDR3 spans 14 residues. Germline V gene sequence: CDR1 DFQATT, CDR2 SNEGSKA (reference sequence). The CDR3 nucleotides are TGCAGTGCCCGCCCCCGGGACGCCCCCTACGAGCAGTACTTC. Protein product: CSARPRDAPYEQYF.

V is TRBV7-2 and J is TRBJ2-4, with D tentatively TRBD1 (5 bases). V was pared by 2 bases and J by 3 bases, with 8 bases between. This CDR3 is 14 amino acids long. CDR1 and CDR2 (germline): SGHTA, FQGNSA. The CDR3, as DNA: TGTGCCAGCAGCTTACGACAGCGCAAAAACATTCAGTACTTC. This codes for CASSLRQRKNIQYF.

To note about this clonotype: One end of the junction fails to match germline, which may point to a read error. V usage is TRBV5-1 and J usage is TRBJ2-7; D is perhaps TRBD1 (6 bases). The CDR3 is 15 residues long. Germline V gene lookup returns CDR1 SGHRS and CDR2 YFSETQ. This chain's CDR3 is CAGSFTRDISDGQYF. In DNA form, the CDR3 reads TGCGCCGGCAGCTTTACCAGGGACATTTCGGACGGGCAGTACTTC.

This chain connects TRBV7-2 to TRBJ2-7; 7 bases agree with TRBD1. V lost 5 bases to trimming and J lost 0 bases; unmatched junction nucleotides: 7. The germline CDR1 and CDR2 sequences are SGHTA and FQGNSA. The CDR3 runs 15 residues. The chain's CDR3 is CASSPRQGLSYEQYF. In nucleotides, the CDR3 is TGTGCCAGCAGCCCTAGACAGGGCCTCTCCTACGAGCAGTACTTC.

As regards this clonotype: Just one base apart from a much larger clone, this may be a read error. The rearrangement joins TRBV12-3 or TRBV12-4 to TRBJ2-3; no clear D gene. The CDR3 contains 12 residues. The germline V and J ends were trimmed by 6 bases and 0 bases, with 4 bases remaining between them. The CDR3 region is CASRPSTDTQYF. CDR3 in DNA: TGTGCCAGCAGACCTAGCACAGATACGCAGTATTTT.

This clonotype was seen just once. The gene calls are TRBV6-1 and TRBJ1-2; possibly TRBD1 for D (6 bases). The V end was cut by 4 bases, the J end by 1 base, with 13 bases between. The CDR3 has 15 residues. Germline-derived CDR1 and CDR2 are MNHNS and SASEGT. The CDR3 DNA follows: TGTGCCAGCAGTGCACCCGGGACACATAACTATGGCTACACCTTC. It specifies CASSAPGTHNYGYTF.

V usage is TRBV12-3 or TRBV12-4 and J usage is TRBJ2-3, with D possibly matching TRBD2 (7 bases). V was clipped by 5 bases and J by 3 bases, with 12 bases between them. The CDR3 has 14 amino acids. CDR3 region: CASSRGARTDTQYF. The CDR3 DNA reads TGTGCCAGCAGTCGGGGGGCTAGGACAGATACGCAGTATTTT.

The rearrangement uses TRBV20-1 and TRBJ1-2; D gene ambiguous. The CDR3 contains 13 residues. From germline, CDR1 is DFQATT and CDR2 SNEGSKA (reference sequence). V was pared by 3 bases and J by 0 bases, with 8 bases between. The CDR3, as DNA: TGCAGTGCTAGGGCGGTTTCTAACTATGGCTACACCTTC. This sequence encodes CSARAVSNYGYTF.

This clonotype came up a few times. One junction end disagrees with the germline gene, perhaps due to a read error. This chain links TRBV20-1 with TRBJ2-1; tentatively, D is TRBD1 (6 bases). The V gene's germline CDR1 is DFQATT and CDR2 SNEGSKA (reference sequence). The CDR3 is 14 residues long. The CDR3 DNA follows: TGCAGTGCTGGAGACAGGTACTCCTACAATGAGCAGTTCTTC. As protein: CSAGDRYSYNEQFF.

The V and J genes are TRBV20-1 and TRBJ2-5; 9 nucleotides match TRBD2. Germline V lookup: CDR1 DFQATT, CDR2 SNEGSKA (reference sequence). This CDR3 is built from 17 residues. The CDR3 protein is CSPLDASGGRARETQYF. The CDR3 DNA is TGCAGCCCCCTAGATGCGTCTGGCGGGAGGGCTAGAGAGACCCAGTACTTC.

The chain employs TRBV29-1 and TRBJ2-7; TRBD1 aligns across 7 bases. The DNA end favors TRBJ2-4, so the J call may be wrong. CDR1 is SQVTM and CDR2 is ANQGSEA in the germline V gene. The CDR3 spans 11 residues. The chain's CDR3 is CSARDSNIQYF. The CDR3 DNA sequence: TGCAGCGCCCGGGACAGCAACATTCAGTACTTC.